Listed below are T cell receptor beta chains from one sample, sequenced in a study of CD8 T cells in ankylosing spondylitis. In TCRdb, the 5' RACE reads were re-called with MiXCR into one record per CDR3 protein. Altogether hundreds of thousands of distinct CDR3 sequences are present, about 30% being singletons, with the ten largest covering 3.5% to 4.5%. The specimen was blood, either unsorted or a sorted T cell fraction (not recorded which). The receptors originated from a male donor with ankylosing spondylitis or in good health (not recorded which). Both conserved end residues are part of each CDR3. D genes are given only for firm matches.

d_call | j_call | v_call | cdr3_aa
- | TRBJ1-6 | TRBV12-3/TRBV12-4 | CASTVVQGSPLHF
TRBD1 | TRBJ2-6 | TRBV5-1 | CASSPGGTGANGLTF
- | TRBJ2-3 | TRBV20-1 | CSVPTGIGTDTQYF
TRBD1 | TRBJ1-2 | TRBV27 | CASSRDSASGYGYTF
- | TRBJ2-5 | TRBV12-3/TRBV12-4 | CASSSSEGRLYF
TRBD2 | TRBJ2-5 | TRBV7-8 | CASSETSLETQYF
- | TRBJ2-3 | TRBV6-5 | CASRRSTDTQYF
- | TRBJ2-1 | TRBV29-1 | CSVEGSEGSFEEQFF
- | TRBJ2-7 | TRBV12-3/TRBV12-4 | CASTSQAGTVPLEQYF
- | TRBJ1-2 | TRBV15 | CATSRQPFSSSGENGYTF
TRBD1 | TRBJ2-1 | TRBV6-6 | CASSYDRGDEQFF
- | TRBJ1-1 | TRBV20-1 | CSAGGLLTTEAFF
- | TRBJ2-6 | TRBV25-1 | CASSEGSYGANVLTF
- | TRBJ2-3 | TRBV7-8 | CASSLAARGDTQYF
TRBD1 | TRBJ2-2 | TRBV12-3/TRBV12-4 | CASSLAGQSFTGELFF
TRBD1 | TRBJ2-1 | TRBV5-1 | CASSLTGTDYNEQFF